These 8 T cell receptor beta chains were all obtained from the same sample, sequenced in a study of CD8 T cells in ankylosing spondylitis. TCRdb independently ran MiXCR on the 5' RACE reads; one entry per CDR3 protein. The table lists fewer than 250,000 distinct CDR3 sequences, roughly 25% of them singletons. The sequencing sample was made of blood, either unsorted or a sorted T cell fraction (not recorded which). These receptors were taken from a male donor with ankylosing spondylitis or in good health (not recorded which).

The chain has TRBV12-3 or TRBV12-4 and TRBJ1-5; 8 bases are shared with TRBD1. The CDR3 totals 14 residues. With 3 bases clipped from V and 7 bases from J, the junction kept 5 bases outside the gene matches. DNA for the CDR3: TGTGCCAGCAGTTTTGCAGGGGGCAGGCAGCCCCAGCATTTT. Translating gives CASSFAGGRQPQHF.

The gene calls are TRBV5-1 and TRBJ2-6; TRBD1 is a possible D gene (5 bases). V dropped 3 bases and J dropped 1 base, with 14 bases sitting between them. The CDR3 spans 17 residues. Germline V gene data show CDR1 as SGHRS and CDR2 as YFSETQ. CDR3 sequence: CASSYDRYSSGANVLTF. The CDR3, as DNA: TGCGCCAGCAGCTATGACAGATATAGTTCTGGGGCCAACGTCCTGACTTTC.

This clonotype was detected many times. The chain combines TRBV29-1 with TRBJ2-7; D perhaps matches TRBD2 (5 bases). Germline CDR1 reads SQVTM; CDR2 reads ANQGSEA. Trimming pared 5 bases from V and 6 bases from J, leaving 20 bases between. The CDR3 runs to 14 residues. CDR3 DNA sequence: TGCAGCGTTTTCGGTCGGAGGCCGCCCAGCGAGCAGTACTTC. This codes for CSVFGRRPPSEQYF.

This clonotype showed up many times. The chain has TRBV5-1 and TRBJ1-5; no reliable D call. The CDR3 consists of 13 residues. The germline CDR1 and CDR2 sequences are SGHRS and YFSETQ. Trimming removed 0 bases at V and 5 bases at J, with 6 bases between. CDR3: CASSLVGHQPQHF. CDR3 nucleotides: TGCGCCAGCAGCTTGGTTGGGCATCAGCCCCAGCATTTT.

The chain couples TRBV20-1 to TRBJ1-5; no firm D call. Germline V gene data show CDR1 as DFQATT and CDR2 as SNEGSKA (reference sequence). This CDR3 has 15 amino acids. Trimming stripped 0 bases from V and 2 bases from J, with 11 bases between. DNA of the CDR3: TGCAGTGCTAGAGATCTCCTGGAAGGCAATCAGCCCCAGCATTTT. Translation gives CSARDLLEGNQPQHF.

V is TRBV6-6 and J is TRBJ2-1; 7 bases agree with TRBD2. The CDR3 length is 16 residues. The V gene end was trimmed by 4 bases and the J gene end by 7 bases; junction bases not matched to a gene: 13. Per germline, CDR1 MNHNY and CDR2 SVGAGI (reference sequence). CDR3 in DNA: TGTGCCAGCAGTTCCCCGGGGGGTCCTTCCGAGAATGAGCAGTTCTTC. Encoded protein: CASSSPGGPSENEQFF.

V gene TRBV12-3 or TRBV12-4 combines with J gene TRBJ1-6; D call uncertain. The CDR3 is 12 amino acids. Trimming stripped 3 bases from V and 10 bases from J, with 7 bases between. Here the CDR3 DNA reads TGTGCCAGCAGTTTCCGGTACTCACCCCTCCACTTT. Protein sequence: CASSFRYSPLHF.

On this clonotype itself: At one end the junction does not follow the germline gene, possibly because of a read error. This chain uses TRBV10-3 with TRBJ1-2; no reliable D call. Per germline, CDR1 ENHRY and CDR2 SYGVKD. The length of the CDR3 is 10 residues. CDR3 in amino acids: CATRSGVVAF. CDR3 nucleotide sequence: TGTGCCACCAGGTCAGGCGTGGTCGCCTTC.